This TCR beta chain was observed in a study of blood T cell repertoires in COVID-19. The ends lost 4 bases at V and 3 bases at J; junction bases unmatched: 6. The CDR3 loop spans 16 amino acids. Germline CDR1 reads MDHEN; CDR2 reads SYDVKM. How the authors handled the data: Amplification from reference gene primers served as the basis for estimated nucleated cell counts. Sequencing was performed with immunoSEQ multiplex PCR; in TCRdb, only in-frame clones are kept and a portion is missing. V, J and clone size derive from that table, while D and trimming were established from the DNA sequence. The repertoire has under 55,000 clones, roughly 84% of them found once; the top ten carry around 2.7%.

The sequencing input was peripheral blood. The chain combines TRBV28 with TRBJ2-2; 9 bases align to TRBD1. The clonotype originates from a man aged 50-60 years with acute or convalescent COVID-19. The CDR3: CASSSPGQGYTGELFF. For the CDR3, the DNA is TGTGCCAGCAGTTCACCGGGACAGGGATACACCGGGGAGCTGTTTTTT.